The next 8 T cell receptor beta chains were all read from a single sample in a study of T cells after yellow fever vaccination. TCRdb reprocessed the 5' RACE reads with MiXCR, giving one entry per CDR3 protein. The table records 300,000 to 400,000 distinct CDR3 sequences, under 15% of them present only once. The sample in question was CD4+ T cells sorted from PBMCs, obtained 15 days after the yellow fever booster vaccination. All receptors come from a man aged 18 to 35 who received the YFV17D yellow fever vaccine.

The CDR3 protein is CASSVGLSAGNTEAFF. CDR3 nucleotide sequence: TGCGCCAGCAGCGTGGGACTTTCGGCGGGGAACACTGAAGCTTTCTTT. The genes are TRBV5-1 and TRBJ1-1; maybe TRBD1 (5 bases). This CDR3 region has 16 residues. Trimming removed 4 bases at V and 1 base at J, with 17 bases between. Germline V CDR1 and CDR2: SGHRS, YFSETQ. Based on the CDR3 plus reference TRBV5-1 and TRBJ1-1, the full variable domain is KAGVTQTPRYLIKTRGQQVTLSCSPISGHRSVSWYQQTPGQGLQFLFEYFSETQRNKGNFPGRFSGRQFSNSRSEMNVSTLELGDSALYLCASSVGLSAGNTEAFFGQGTRLTVV.

This clonotype has ten or more counts. This chain uses TRBV11-2 with TRBJ1-5; D perhaps matches TRBD1 (6 bases). The CDR3 loop spans 14 amino acids. In germline, CDR1 is SGHAT, CDR2 FQNNGV. Deletions cut 4 bases from V and 3 bases from J, with 10 bases between. In nucleotides, the CDR3 is TGTGCCAGCAGCTCAACAGGGTTCAATCAGCCCCAGCATTTT. This encodes CASSSTGFNQPQHF.

This chain joins TRBV11-2 and TRBJ2-1; 9 bases agree with TRBD2. The CDR3 length is 17 residues. The germline V gene encodes CDR1 SGHAT and CDR2 FQNNGV. With 4 bases clipped from V and 7 bases from J, the junction kept 14 bases outside the gene matches. The CDR3 sequence: CASSSYSRERGANEQFF. The CDR3 nucleotides read TGTGCCAGCAGCTCCTACTCTCGTGAGCGGGGGGCAAATGAGCAGTTCTTC.

V and J are TRBV5-1 and TRBJ2-2; D is undetermined. Germline assignment: CDR1 SGHRS and CDR2 YFSETQ. The germline V and J ends were trimmed by 2 bases and 0 bases, with 8 bases remaining between them. The CDR3 length is 15 residues. The DNA for the CDR3 is TGCGCCAGCAGCTTTGGTATAGCGAACACCGGGGAGCTGTTTTTT. As protein: CASSFGIANTGELFF.

In its sample, this clonotype was seen a few times. This sequence joins TRBV2 and TRBJ2-1; TRBD2 agrees at 12 bases. With 6 bases clipped from V and 2 bases from J, the junction kept 5 bases outside the gene matches. This CDR3 has 16 residues. The germline gives CDR1 SNHLY, CDR2 FYNNEI. The CDR3 coding sequence is TGTGCCAGCAGACGAAGACTAGCGGGGGCCTACAATGAGCAGTTCTTC. This translates into CASRRRLAGAYNEQFF.

This clonotype was counted a few times. The V and J genes are TRBV7-9 and TRBJ1-2; possible D gene TRBD1, 5 bases. The CDR3 is 12 residues long. Trimming pared 4 bases from V and 6 bases from J, leaving 9 bases between. Looked up from germline, CDR1 is SEHNR and CDR2 is FQNEAQ (reference sequence). The CDR3 loop reads CASSYEGHGYTF. In DNA, the CDR3 is TGTGCCAGCAGCTACGAGGGGCATGGCTACACCTTC.

V is TRBV11-2 and J is TRBJ2-3, with TRBD1 matching over 7 bases. Germline CDR1 and CDR2: SGHAT and FQNNGV. The CDR3 is 17 residues long. With V trimmed by 4 bases and J by 0 bases, 10 bases remained unmatched. CDR3 sequence reads: CASSSAGRDSSTDTQYF. The CDR3 nucleotides are TGTGCCAGCAGCTCGGCCGGCCGGGACAGTAGCACAGATACGCAGTATTTT.

The chain employs TRBV7-2 and TRBJ2-7; maybe TRBD1 (6 bases). The V gene lost 5 bases and the J gene lost 0 bases, with 11 bases spanning the gap. Germline V gene sequence: CDR1 SGHTA, CDR2 FQGNSA. This CDR3 spans 14 amino acids. Here the CDR3 reads CASSTGHLSYEQYF. For the CDR3, the DNA is TGTGCCAGCAGCACGGGACACCTCTCCTACGAGCAGTACTTC.